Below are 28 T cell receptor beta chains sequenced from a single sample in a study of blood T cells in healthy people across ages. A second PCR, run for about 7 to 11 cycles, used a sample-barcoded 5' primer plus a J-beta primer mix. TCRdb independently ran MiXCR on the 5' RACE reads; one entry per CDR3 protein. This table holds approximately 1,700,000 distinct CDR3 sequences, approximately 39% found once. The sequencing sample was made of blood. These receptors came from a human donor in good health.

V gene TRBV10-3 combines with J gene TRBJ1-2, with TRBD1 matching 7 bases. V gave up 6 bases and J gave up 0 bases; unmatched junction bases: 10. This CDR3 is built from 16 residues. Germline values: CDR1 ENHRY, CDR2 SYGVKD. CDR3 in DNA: TGTGCCATCAGAAAGGAAGGGACAGAAACTAACTATGGCTACACCTTC. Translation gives CAIRKEGTETNYGYTF.

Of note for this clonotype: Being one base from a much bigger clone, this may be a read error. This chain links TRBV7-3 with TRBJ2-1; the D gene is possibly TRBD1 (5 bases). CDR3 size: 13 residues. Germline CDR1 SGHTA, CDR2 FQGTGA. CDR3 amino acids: CASSPTVYSEQFF. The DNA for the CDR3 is TGTGCCAGCAGCCCGACAGTCTACAGTGAGCAGTTCTTC.

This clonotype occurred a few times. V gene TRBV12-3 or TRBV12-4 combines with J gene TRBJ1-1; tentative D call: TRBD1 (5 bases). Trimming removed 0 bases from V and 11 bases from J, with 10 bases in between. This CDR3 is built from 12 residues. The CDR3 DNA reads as TGTGCCAGCAGTTTAGCGGGGCCGACCGCTTTCTTT. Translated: CASSLAGPTAFF.

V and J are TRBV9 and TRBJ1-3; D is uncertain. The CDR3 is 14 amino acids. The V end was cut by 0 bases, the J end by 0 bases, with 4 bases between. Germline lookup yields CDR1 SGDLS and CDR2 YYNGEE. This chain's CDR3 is CASSVVASGNTIYF. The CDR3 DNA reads TGTGCCAGCAGCGTAGTGGCCTCTGGAAACACCATATATTTT.

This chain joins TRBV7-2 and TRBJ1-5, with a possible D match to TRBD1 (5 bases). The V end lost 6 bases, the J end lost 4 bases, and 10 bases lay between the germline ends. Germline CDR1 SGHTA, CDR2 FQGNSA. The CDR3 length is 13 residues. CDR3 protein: CASRRQPNQPQHF. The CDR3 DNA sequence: TGTGCCAGCAGAAGACAGCCAAATCAGCCCCAGCATTTT.

Here the CDR3 reads CASSTEISSYEQYF. The CDR3 bases are TGTGCCAGCAGCACAGAAATCTCCTCCTACGAGCAGTACTTC. V and J are TRBV7-2 and TRBJ2-7; no clear D gene. The ends were cut back, 5 bases at V and 0 bases at J, with 11 bases in the middle. This CDR3 has 14 amino acids. Germline V CDR1 and CDR2: SGHTA, FQGNSA.

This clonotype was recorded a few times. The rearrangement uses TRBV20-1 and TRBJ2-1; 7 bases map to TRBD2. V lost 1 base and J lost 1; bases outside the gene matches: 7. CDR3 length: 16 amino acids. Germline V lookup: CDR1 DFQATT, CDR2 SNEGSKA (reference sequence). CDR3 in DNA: TGCAGTGCTAGAGTGCCCCCGGGGGGTTCCTACAATGAGCAGTTCTTC. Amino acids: CSARVPPGGSYNEQFF.

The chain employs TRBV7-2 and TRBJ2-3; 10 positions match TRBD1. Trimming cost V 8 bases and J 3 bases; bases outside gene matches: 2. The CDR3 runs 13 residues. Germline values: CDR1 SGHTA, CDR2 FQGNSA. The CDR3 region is CASGTGDTDTQYF. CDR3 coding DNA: TGTGCCAGCGGGACAGGGGATACAGATACGCAGTATTTT.

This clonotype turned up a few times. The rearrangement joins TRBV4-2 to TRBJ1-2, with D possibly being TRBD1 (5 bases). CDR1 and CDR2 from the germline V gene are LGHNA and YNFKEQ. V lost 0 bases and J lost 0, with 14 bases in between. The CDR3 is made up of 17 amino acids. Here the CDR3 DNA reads TGTGCCAGCAGCCAAGATCAATCGGGGCTAACTAACTATGGCTACACCTTC. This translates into CASSQDQSGLTNYGYTF.

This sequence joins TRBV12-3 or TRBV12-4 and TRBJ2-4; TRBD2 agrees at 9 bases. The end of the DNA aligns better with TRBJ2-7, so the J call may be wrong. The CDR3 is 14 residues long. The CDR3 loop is CASSLVLAGNEQYF. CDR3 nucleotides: TGTGCCAGCAGTTTAGTTCTAGCGGGGAACGAGCAGTACTTC.

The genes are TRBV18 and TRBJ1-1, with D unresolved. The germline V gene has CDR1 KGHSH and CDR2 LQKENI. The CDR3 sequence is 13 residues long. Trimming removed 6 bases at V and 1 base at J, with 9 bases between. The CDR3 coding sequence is TGTGCCAGCTCCACCCAGTCGAACACTGAAGCTTTCTTT. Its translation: CASSTQSNTEAFF.

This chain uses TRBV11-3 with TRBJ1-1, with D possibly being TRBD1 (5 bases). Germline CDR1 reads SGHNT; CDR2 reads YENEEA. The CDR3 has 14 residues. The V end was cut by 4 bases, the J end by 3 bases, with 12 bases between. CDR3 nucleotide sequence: TGTGCCAGCAGCTCATTCGACAGAGACACTGAAGCTTTCTTT. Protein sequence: CASSSFDRDTEAFF.

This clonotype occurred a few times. Written as DNA, the CDR3 is TGTGCCAGCAGCTATTTCGGGGCCTGGTCTGGGGCCAACGTCCTGACTTTC. Encoded protein: CASSYFGAWSGANVLTF. The V and J genes are TRBV7-2 and TRBJ2-6; D possibly uses TRBD1 or TRBD2 (5 bases each). CDR1 is SGHTA, CDR2 FQGNSA, per germline. Deletions cut 4 bases from V and 1 base from J, with 14 bases between. The CDR3 extends over 17 amino acids.

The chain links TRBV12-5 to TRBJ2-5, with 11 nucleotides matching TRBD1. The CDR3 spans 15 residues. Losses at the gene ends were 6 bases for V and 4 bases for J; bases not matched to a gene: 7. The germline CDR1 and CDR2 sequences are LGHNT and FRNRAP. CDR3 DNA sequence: TGTGCTAGTGGCCCCATCGGGACAGGGGGAGAGACCCAGTACTTC. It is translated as CASGPIGTGGETQYF.

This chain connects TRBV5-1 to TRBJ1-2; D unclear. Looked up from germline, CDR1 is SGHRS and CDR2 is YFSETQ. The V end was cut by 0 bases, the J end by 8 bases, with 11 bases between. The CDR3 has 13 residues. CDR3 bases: TGCGCCAGCAGCTTGGAGGTGGACGGGGGCTACACCTTC. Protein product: CASSLEVDGGYTF.

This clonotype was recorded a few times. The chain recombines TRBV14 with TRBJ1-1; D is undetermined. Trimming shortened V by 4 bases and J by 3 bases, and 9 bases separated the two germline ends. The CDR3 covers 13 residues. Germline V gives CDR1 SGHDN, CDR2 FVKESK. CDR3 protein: CASSLTMDTEAFF. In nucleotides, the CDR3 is TGTGCCAGCAGCCTTACCATGGACACTGAAGCTTTCTTT.

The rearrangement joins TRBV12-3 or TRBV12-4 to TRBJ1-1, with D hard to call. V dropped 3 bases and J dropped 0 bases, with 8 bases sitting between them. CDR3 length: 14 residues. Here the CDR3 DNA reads TGTGCCAGCAGTTTGCTTCCGATGAACACTGAAGCTTTCTTT. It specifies CASSLLPMNTEAFF.

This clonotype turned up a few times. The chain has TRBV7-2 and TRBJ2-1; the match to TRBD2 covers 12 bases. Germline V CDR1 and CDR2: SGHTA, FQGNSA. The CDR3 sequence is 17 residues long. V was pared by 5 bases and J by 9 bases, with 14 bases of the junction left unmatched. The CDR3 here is CASSPRTSGDLWFEQFF. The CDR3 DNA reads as TGTGCCAGCAGCCCCCGGACTAGCGGGGATCTTTGGTTTGAGCAGTTCTTC.

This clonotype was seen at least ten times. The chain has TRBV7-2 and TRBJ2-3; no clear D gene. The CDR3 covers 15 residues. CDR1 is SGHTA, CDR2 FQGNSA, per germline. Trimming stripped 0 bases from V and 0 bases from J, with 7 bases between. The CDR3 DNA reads TGTGCCAGCAGCTTAGCGGGCGCTAGCACAGATACGCAGTATTTT. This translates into CASSLAGASTDTQYF.

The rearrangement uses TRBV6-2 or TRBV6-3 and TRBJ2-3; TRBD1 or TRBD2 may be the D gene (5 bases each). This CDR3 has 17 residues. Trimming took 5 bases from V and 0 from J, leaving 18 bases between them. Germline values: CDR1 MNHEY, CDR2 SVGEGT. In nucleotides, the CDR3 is TGTGCCAGCAGTCCACAGGACGGGAAATCTAGCACAGATACGCAGTATTTT. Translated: CASSPQDGKSSTDTQYF.

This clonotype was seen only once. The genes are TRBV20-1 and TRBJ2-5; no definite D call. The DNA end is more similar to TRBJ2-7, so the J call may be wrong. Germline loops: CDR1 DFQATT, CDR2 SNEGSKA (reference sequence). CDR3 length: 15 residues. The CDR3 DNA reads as TGCAGTGCTAGAGATCTGGAGACAAACGCCTACGAGCAGTACTTC. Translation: CSARDLETNAYEQYF.

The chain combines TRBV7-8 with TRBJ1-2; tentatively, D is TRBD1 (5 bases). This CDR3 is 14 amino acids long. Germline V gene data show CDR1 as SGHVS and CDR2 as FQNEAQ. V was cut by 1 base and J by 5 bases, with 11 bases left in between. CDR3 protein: CASSLGGRVYGYTF. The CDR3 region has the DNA TGTGCCAGCAGCTTAGGCGGCAGGGTGTATGGCTACACCTTC.

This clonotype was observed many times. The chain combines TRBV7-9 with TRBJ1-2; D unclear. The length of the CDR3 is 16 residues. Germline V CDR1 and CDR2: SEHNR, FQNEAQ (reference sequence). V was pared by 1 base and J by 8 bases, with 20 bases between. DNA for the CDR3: TGTGCCAGCAGCTTAGATATATCGGACGGCCTGGGGGGCTACACCTTC. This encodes CASSLDISDGLGGYTF.

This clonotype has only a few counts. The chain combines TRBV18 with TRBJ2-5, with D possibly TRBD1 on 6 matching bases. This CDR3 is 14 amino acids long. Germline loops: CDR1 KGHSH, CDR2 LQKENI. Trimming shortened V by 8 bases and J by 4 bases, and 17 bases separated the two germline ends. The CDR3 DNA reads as TGTGCCAGCCAAATCACAGGGATTCCAGAGACCCAGTACTTC. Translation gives CASQITGIPETQYF.

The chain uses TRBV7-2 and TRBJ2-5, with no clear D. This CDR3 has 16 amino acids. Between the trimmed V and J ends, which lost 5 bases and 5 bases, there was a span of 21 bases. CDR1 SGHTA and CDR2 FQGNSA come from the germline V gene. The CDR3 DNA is TGTGCCAGCAGCCCCAGCTATCTAGGCGTGAAGGAGACCCAGTACTTC. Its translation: CASSPSYLGVKETQYF.

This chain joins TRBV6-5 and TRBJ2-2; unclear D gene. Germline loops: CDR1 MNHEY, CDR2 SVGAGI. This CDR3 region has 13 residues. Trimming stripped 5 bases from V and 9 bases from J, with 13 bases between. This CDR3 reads CASSRARWRELFF. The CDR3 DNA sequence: TGTGCCAGCAGTCGGGCCCGCTGGCGGGAGCTGTTTTTT.

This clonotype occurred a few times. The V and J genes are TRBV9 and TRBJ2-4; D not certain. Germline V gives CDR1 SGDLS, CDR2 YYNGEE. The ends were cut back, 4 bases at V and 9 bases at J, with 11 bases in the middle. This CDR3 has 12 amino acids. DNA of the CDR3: TGTGCCAGCAGCTCACACAGTGGCATTCAGTACTTC. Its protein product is CASSSHSGIQYF.

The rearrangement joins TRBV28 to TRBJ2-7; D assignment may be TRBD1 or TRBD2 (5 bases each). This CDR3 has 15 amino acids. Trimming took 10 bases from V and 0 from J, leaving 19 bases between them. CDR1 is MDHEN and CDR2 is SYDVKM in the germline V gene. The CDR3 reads CATRNAGTSSYEQYF. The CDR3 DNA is TGTGCCACTCGCAATGCAGGGACCTCCTCCTACGAGCAGTACTTC.